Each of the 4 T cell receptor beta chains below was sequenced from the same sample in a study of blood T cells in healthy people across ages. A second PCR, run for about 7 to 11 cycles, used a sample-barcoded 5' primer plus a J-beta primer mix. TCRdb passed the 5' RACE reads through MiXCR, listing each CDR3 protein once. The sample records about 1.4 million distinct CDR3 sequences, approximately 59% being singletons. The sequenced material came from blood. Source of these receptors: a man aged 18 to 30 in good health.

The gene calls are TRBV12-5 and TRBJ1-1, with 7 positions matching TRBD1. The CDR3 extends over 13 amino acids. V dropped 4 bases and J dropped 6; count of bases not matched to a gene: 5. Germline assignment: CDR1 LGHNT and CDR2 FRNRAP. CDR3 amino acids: CASGSGQGAEAFF. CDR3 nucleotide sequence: TGTGCTAGTGGTTCAGGGCAGGGGGCTGAAGCTTTCTTT. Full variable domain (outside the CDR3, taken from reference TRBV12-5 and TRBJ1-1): DARVTQTPRHKVTEMGQEVTMRCQPILGHNTVFWYRQTMMQGLELLAYFRNRAPLDDSGMPKDRFSAEMPDATLATLKIQPSEPRDSAVYFCASGSGQGAEAFFGQGTRLTVV.

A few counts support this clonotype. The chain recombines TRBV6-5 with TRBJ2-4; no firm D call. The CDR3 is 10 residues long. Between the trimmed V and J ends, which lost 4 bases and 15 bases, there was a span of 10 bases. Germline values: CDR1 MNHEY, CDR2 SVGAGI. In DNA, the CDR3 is TGTGCCAGCAGTTGCATACAAGGGTACTTC. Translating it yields CASSCIQGYF.

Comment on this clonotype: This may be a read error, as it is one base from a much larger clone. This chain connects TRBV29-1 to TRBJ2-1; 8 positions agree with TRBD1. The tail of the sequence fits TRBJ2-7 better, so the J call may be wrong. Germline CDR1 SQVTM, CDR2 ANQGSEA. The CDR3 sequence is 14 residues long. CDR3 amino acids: CSVDPGQVYNEQYF. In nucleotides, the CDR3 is TGCAGCGTTGATCCGGGACAGGTATACAATGAGCAGTACTTC.

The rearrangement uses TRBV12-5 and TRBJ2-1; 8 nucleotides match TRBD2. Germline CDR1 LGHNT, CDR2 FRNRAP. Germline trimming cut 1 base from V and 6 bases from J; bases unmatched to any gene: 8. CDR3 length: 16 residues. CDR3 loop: CASGLGWREEGNEQFF. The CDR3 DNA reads TGTGCTAGTGGTTTGGGGTGGCGGGAGGAAGGCAATGAGCAGTTCTTC.